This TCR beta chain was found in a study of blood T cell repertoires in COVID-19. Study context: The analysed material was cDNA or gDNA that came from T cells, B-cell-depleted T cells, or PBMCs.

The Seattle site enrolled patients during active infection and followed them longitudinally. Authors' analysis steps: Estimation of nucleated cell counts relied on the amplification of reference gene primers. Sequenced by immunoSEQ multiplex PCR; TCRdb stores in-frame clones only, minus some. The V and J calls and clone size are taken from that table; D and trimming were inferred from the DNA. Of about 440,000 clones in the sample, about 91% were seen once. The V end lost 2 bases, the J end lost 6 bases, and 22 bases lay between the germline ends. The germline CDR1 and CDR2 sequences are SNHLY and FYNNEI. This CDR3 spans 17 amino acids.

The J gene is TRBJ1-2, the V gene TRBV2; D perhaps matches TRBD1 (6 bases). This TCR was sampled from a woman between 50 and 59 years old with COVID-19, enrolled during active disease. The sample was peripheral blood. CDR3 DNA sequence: TGTGCCAGCAGTGAACCGCCCCTAACAGGGCCTGGGCATGGCTACACCTTC. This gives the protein CASSEPPLTGPGHGYTF.